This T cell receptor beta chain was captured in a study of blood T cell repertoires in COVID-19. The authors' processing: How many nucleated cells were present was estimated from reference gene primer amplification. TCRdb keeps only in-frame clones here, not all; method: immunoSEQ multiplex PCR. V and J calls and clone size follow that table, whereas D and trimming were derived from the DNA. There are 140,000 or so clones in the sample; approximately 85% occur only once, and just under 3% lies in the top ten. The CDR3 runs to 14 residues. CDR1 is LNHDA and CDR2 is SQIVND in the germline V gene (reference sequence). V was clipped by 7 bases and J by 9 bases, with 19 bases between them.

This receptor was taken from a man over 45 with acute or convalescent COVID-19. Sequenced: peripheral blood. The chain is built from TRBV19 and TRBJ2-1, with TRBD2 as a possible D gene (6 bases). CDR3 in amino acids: CASTSLAGYVEQFF. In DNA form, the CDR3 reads TGTGCCAGTACTAGTTTGGCGGGATATGTTGAGCAGTTCTTC.